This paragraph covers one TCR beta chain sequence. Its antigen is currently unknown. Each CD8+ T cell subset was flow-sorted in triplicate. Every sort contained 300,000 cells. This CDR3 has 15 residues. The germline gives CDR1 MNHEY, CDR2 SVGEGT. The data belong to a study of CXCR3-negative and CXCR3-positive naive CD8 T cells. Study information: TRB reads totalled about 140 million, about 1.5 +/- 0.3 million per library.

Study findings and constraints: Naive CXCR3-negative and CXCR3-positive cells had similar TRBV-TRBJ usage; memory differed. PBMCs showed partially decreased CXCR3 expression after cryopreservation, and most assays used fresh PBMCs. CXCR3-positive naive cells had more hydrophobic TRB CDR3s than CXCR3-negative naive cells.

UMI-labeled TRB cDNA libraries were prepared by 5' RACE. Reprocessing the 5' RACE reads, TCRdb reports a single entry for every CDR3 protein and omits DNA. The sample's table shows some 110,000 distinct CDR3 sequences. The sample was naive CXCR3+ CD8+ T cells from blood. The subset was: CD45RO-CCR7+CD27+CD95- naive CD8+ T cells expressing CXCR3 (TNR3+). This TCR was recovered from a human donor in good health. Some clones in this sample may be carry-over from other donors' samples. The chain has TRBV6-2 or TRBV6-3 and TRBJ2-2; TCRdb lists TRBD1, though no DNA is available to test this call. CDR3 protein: CASSYEGVNTGELFF.